This TCR beta chain was sequenced in a study of early T cells in non-severe SARS-CoV-2 infection. The CDR3 has 16 amino acids. Trimming took 1 base from V and 8 from J; bases not matched to a gene: 9. TCRdb redid the calling of the 5' RACE reads with MiXCR, one entry per CDR3 protein. The data show roughly 65,000 distinct CDR3 sequences, 9.5% to 15% seen once. This sequence was found in an adult who was a healthcare worker with PCR-confirmed SARS-CoV-2 infection or an uninfected control (not recorded which). Input material: whole blood. J is TRBJ2-2 and V is TRBV12-3 or TRBV12-4; 8 bases fit TRBD1. The CDR3 sequence: CASSLGLGTGGGELFF. CDR3 DNA sequence: TGTGCCAGCAGTTTAGGACTGGGGACAGGTGGTGGGGAGCTGTTTTTT.